The rows below give T cell receptor beta chains drawn from one sample of a study of OX40 agonist ivuxolimab in advanced cancers. The assay was immunoSEQ multiplex PCR, and TCRdb's table has in-frame clones only and misses some. Here the sample spans tens of thousands of clones, 90% to 95% being singletons. Sequencing used CD4+ or CD8+ T cells sorted from blood, obtained in a trial of the OX40 agonist ivuxolimab. These receptors were taken from an adult with an advanced solid tumor such as melanoma, head and neck, liver or kidney cancer. CDR3s include the opening cysteine and the closing phenylalanine or tryptophan. The D gene is left open where the match is weak.

V	J	D	CDR3	DNA
TRBV7-9	TRBJ1-2	.	CASSWAGAVEGYTF	TGTGCCAGCAGCTGGGCAGGCGCGGTGGAGGGCTACACCTTC
TRBV12-5	TRBJ1-2	.	CASGLPKREAGYGNYGYTF	TGTGCTAGTGGTTTGCCGAAAAGAGAGGCAGGGTACGGCAACTATGGCTACACCTTC
TRBV10-3	TRBJ1-2	TRBD1	CAISDLGQGAFSYGYTF	TGTGCCATCAGTGATTTAGGACAGGGGGCGTTTAGCTATGGCTACACCTTC
TRBV6-5	TRBJ2-2	TRBD1	CASSYWTGGGGELFF	TGTGCCAGCAGTTACTGGACAGGGGGCGGCGGGGAGCTGTTTTTT
TRBV7-2	TRBJ2-1	.	CASLGGPPPDGEQFF	TGTGCCAGCTTGGGGGGACCTCCGCCCGACGGTGAGCAGTTCTTC
TRBV5-1	TRBJ2-1	.	CASSPGNEQFF	TGCGCCAGCAGCCCGGGAAATGAGCAGTTCTTC
TRBV11-2	TRBJ1-6	.	CASSLGGRNSPLHF	TGTGCCAGCAGCTTAGGGGGCAGAAATTCACCCCTCCACTTT
TRBV27	TRBJ2-1	.	CASAEGISSYNEQFF	TGTGCCAGCGCCGAGGGGATTTCGTCCTACAATGAGCAGTTCTTC
TRBV30	TRBJ2-1	.	CAWSSGTSSSYNEQFF	TGTGCCTGGAGTTCCGGGACTTCCTCCTCCTACAATGAGCAGTTCTTC
TRBV29-1	TRBJ1-2	.	CSVETGWARLNYGYTF	TGCAGCGTTGAAACTGGTTGGGCAAGACTAAACTATGGCTACACCTTC
TRBV10-2	TRBJ1-2	.	CASSETGYGYGYTF	TGCGCCAGCAGTGAAACAGGGTACGGCTATGGCTACACCTTC
TRBV5-4	TRBJ2-3	.	CASSFDYQELRTQYF	TGTGCCAGCAGCTTCGACTACCAAGAACTCCGCACGCAGTATTTT
TRBV7-9	TRBJ1-2	.	CASSLWSVTSYGYTF	TGTGCCAGCAGCTTATGGAGTGTAACATCCTATGGCTACACCTTC
TRBV4-3	TRBJ1-2	.	CASSQDWEELGYTF	TGCGCCAGCAGCCAAGATTGGGAGGAATTGGGCTACACCTTC
TRBV10-3	TRBJ2-7	.	CAISESGEQYF	TGTGCCATCAGTGAGTCGGGAGAGCAGTACTTC
TRBV7-6	TRBJ1-1	TRBD1	CASSLTGAYTEAFF	TGTGCCAGCAGCTTAACAGGGGCGTACACTGAAGCTTTCTTT
TRBV29-1	TRBJ2-3	TRBD2	CSAPGTSGEYTDTQYF	TGCAGCGCTCCCGGGACTAGCGGGGAGTACACAGATACGCAGTATTTT